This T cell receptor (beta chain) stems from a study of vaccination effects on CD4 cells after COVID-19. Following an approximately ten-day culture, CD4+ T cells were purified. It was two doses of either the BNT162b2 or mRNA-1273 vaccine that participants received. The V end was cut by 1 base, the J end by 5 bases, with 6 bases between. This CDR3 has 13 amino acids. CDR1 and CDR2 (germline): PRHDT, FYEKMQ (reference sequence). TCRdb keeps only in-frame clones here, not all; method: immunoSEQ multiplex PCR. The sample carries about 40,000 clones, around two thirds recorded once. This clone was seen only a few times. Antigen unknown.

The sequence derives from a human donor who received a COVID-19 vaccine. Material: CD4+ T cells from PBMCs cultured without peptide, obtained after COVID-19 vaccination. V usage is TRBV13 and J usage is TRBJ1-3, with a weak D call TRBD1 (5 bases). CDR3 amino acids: CASSLDRRNTIYF. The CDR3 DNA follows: TGTGCCAGCAGCTTAGACAGGAGAAACACCATATATTTT.